The following is a TCR beta chain sequence with its context. No cognate antigen has been identified for it. No base quality values were provided; no much bigger clone lies one nucleotide off. The CDR3, cysteine through phenylalanine, is 15 amino acids long. The entry retains the CDR3 DNA only, 45 bases that are in frame from base 1. The germline V gene supplies CDR1 SGDLS and CDR2 YYNGEE. V is cut by 0 bases and J by 2 bases, and the space between the germline ends is 8 bases. The data were obtained in a study of CD8 T cells in Susac syndrome (dated by TCRdb to the late 2010s). Broadly, across the study: The study used repertoire sequencing to test whether antigen drove CD8+ T cell activation and differentiation in Susac syndrome. CD8+ T cell repertoire clonality was compared between over 9 healthy donors, some 14 Susac syndrome patients and fewer than 19 multiple sclerosis patients. Broader findings and caveats from the paper: The TCR sequencing and HLA analysis was acknowledged to have included a relatively small number of individuals.

High-throughput TCR beta sequencing profiled peripheral blood CD8+ and CD4+ T cells from healthy donors, Susac syndrome patients and multiple sclerosis patients. Healthy donors were included as age- and sex-matched controls. Bulk CD8+ and CD4+ T cells were purified magnetically by negative isolation, whereas CD8+ TEMRA cells were enriched by FACS. Blood was drawn into EDTA tubes, processed within 24 hours, and PBMCs were isolated by density gradient centrifugation. PBMCs intended for TCR sequencing were frozen in liquid nitrogen and were later thawed in a 37 degrees C water bath. Purity of sorted or isolated CD4+, CD8+ and CD8+ TEMRA cells was at least 90%. RNA was extracted using the RNeasy kit, and about 0.45 to 1 microgram was reverse transcribed with random hexamers. The immunoSEQ multiplex PCR assay, which covers 54 Vbeta and 13 Jbeta segments, was used to amplify TCR beta CDR3 regions. PCR amplification bias was corrected using a synthetic template baseline for primer optimization and computational correction. On the authors' methods: Only productive sequences were kept, with reads annotated to V, D and J genes according to IMGT and analyzed in immunoSEQ Analyzer. To calculate clonality, Shannon entropy was normalized by log2 of the number of productive unique sequences and then subtracted from one. For each patient and control, public and private clones were evaluated within the 100 most prevalent clones. Clones were defined as Susac-specific when absent from the healthy and MS cohorts, from about 1,100 published viral clones and from other ImmuneACCESS disease sequences. TCRdb reprocessing: public reads trimmed at Q25 with fastp, clones called with MiXCR, in-frame beta chains kept. Identical CDR3 proteins give one entry, which carries the most common genes and DNA. These V and J calls originate from TCRdb's pipeline instead of the authors' own analysis. The sample includes about 140,000 distinct CDR3 sequences, with 90% to 95% observed a single time. In total, the top ten clones hold about 0.26% of the sample.

The chain employs TRBV9 and TRBJ2-2; the D gene could be TRBD1 or TRBD2, each one agreeing over 5 bases. This clonotype originated in a human donor in good health. The sequencing sample was made of CD8+ T cells from PBMCs. The DNA sequence is given as TGTGCCAGCAGCGTAGGGGACGACAACACCGGGGAGCTGTTTTTT. Its translation is CASSVGDDNTGELFF.